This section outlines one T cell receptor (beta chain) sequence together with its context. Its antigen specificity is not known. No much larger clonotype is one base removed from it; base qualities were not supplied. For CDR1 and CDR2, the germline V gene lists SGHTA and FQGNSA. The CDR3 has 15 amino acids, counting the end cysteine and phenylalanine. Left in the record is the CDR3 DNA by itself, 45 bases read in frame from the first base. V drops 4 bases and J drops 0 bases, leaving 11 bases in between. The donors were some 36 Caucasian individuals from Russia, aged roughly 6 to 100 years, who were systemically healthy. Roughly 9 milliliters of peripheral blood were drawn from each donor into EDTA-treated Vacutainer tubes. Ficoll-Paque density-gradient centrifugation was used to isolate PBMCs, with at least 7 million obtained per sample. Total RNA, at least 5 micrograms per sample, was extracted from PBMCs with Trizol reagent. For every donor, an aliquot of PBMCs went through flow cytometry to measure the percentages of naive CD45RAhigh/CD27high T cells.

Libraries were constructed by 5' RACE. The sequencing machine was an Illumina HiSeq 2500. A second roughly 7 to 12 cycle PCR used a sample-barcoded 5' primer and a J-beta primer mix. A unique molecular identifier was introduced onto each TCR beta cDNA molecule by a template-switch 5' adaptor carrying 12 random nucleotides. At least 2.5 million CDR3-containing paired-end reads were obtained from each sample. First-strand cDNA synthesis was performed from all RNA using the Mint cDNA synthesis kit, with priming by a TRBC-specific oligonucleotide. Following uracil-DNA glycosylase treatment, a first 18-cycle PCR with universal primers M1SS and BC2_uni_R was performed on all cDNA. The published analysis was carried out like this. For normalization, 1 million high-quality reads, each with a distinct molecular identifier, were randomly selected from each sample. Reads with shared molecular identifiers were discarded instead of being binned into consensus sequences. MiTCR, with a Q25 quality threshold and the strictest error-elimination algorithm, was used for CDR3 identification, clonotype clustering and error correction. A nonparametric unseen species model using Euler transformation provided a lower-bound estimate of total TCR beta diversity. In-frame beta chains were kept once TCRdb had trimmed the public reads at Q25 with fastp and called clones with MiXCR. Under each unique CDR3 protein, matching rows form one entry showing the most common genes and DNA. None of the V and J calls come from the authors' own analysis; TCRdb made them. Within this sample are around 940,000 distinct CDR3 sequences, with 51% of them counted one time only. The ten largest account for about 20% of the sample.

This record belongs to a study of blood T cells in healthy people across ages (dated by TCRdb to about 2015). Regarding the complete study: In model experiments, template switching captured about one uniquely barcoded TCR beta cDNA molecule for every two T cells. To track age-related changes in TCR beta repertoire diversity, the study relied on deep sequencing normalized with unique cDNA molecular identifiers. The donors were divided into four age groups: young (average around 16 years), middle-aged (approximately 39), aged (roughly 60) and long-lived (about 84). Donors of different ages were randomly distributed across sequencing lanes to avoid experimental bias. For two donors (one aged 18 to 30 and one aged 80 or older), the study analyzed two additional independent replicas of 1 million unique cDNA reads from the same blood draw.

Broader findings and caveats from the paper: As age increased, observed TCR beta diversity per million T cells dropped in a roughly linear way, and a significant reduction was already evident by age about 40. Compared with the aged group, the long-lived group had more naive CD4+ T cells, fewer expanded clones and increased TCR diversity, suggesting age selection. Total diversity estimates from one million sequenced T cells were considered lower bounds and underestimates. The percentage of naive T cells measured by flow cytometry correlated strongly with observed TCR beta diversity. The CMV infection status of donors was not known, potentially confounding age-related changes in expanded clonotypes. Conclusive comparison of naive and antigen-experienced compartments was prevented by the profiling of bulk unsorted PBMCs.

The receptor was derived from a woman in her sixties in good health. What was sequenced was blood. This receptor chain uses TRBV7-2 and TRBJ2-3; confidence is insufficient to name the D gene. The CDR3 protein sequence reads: CASSSQRASTDTQYF. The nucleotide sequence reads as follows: TGTGCCAGCAGCTCCCAGCGAGCGAGCACAGATACGCAGTATTTT.